The T cell receptor (beta chain) under discussion was sequenced for a study of T-cell reconstitution after alpha-beta-depleted transplantation in children. Study-level findings and limits: Newly produced T cells mostly provided counts and TCRbeta diversity after one year, as hyperexpanded clones declined. Reports say that about two months after transplant, the alpha-beta T cells came out of several hundred graft clones that had expanded. Surviving recipient cells, namely T cells and thymic progenitors, were the source of high day-60 TCRbeta diversity in some patients.

V lost 1 base and J lost 2; bases outside the gene matches: 7. CDR1 and CDR2 from the germline V gene are SGHDN and FVKESK. The CDR3 sequence is 16 residues long. The authors prepared the TCRbeta library with unique molecular identifiers. TCRdb analysed the PCR reads with MiXCR anew, one entry per CDR3 protein. This sample has 450,000 to 550,000 distinct CDR3 sequences; 10% to 12% occur once, and the top ten carry about 15%. In the case of this clonotype: Its cognate antigen is unknown.

The sample in question was PBMCs, mostly from graft donor cells, obtained 180 days after TCRalphabeta/CD19-depleted stem cell transplant. V usage is TRBV14 and J usage is TRBJ2-7; 8 nucleotides line up with TRBD2. The clonotype was recovered from a female patient aged 2-9 years who had a stem cell transplant for aplastic anemia, so the T cells may come from the graft donor. CDR3 residues: CASSQGSSGIPYEQYF. The CDR3 region has the DNA TGTGCCAGCAGCCAAGGGAGTAGCGGGATCCCCTACGAGCAGTACTTC.